This T cell receptor (beta chain) was obtained from a study (dated by TCRdb to about 2015). General notes on the study: Whether tumor-infiltrating Tregs in breast cancer are recruited from blood Tregs or converted in situ from other CD4+ T cell subsets was tested. Study-wide findings and limitations: Tumor memory CD4+ T cell TCR gene usage was found to cluster with blood and lymph node memory CD4+ cells and with lymph node naive CD4+ cells. Tumor-infiltrating Treg TCR alpha and beta sequences overlapped most with tumor naive CD4+ T cells, then with blood naive CD4+ T cells. The larger-cohort validation was restricted to a single TCR beta V-J rearrangement rather than whole repertoires.

As to this clonotype: Its recognized antigen is unknown. No much larger clone is present one base from it, and per-base qualities are unavailable.

Full-length TCR variable regions were amplified by 5' RACE PCR using constant-region reverse primers, and then by semi-nested PCR using Nested Universal Primer A. The ReliaPrep RNA Cell Miniprep System was used to extract total RNA, which was then reverse transcribed into 5'RACE-ready cDNA with the SMARTer RACE 5'/3' Kit. Multiplex adaptors were used to barcode full-length TCR alpha and beta libraries, and the barcoded libraries were sequenced on an Illumina MiSeq. Per the source publication's procedure: For each of nine subset-tissue groups, sequencing data from the five patients were pooled, and the groups were compared by unsupervised clustering of TCR gene usage. The Morisita-Horn index was used to calculate repertoire similarity, with shared sequences weighted according to their contribution to each repertoire. TCRdb cleaned the public reads at Q25 with fastp, built clones with MiXCR and kept in-frame beta chains. CDR3 protein duplicates are merged, each entry listing the most common genes and DNA. V and J calls and clone size were set by TCRdb, not the authors. This sample holds fewer than 75,000 distinct CDR3 sequences; less than 30% were observed only once. The ten most abundant clones make up approximately 2.2% of the sample.

The CDR3 goes from the cysteine to the phenylalanine over 14 residues. Of the read, only the CDR3 DNA is kept; its 42 bases are in frame from base 1. Trimming takes 6 bases off V and 6 bases off J; junction bases not matched to a gene: 10. As encoded in the germline V gene, CDR1 is SNHLY while CDR2 is FYNNEI. CD4+CD25+CD127-/low cells were isolated as Tregs. Tregs, naive and memory CD4+ T cells from tumor, blood and ipsilateral draining lymph nodes of 4 or 5 breast cancer patients underwent full-length TCR alpha and beta sequencing. Tumor tissue and lymph nodes from ipsilateral axillary dissection were perfused with PBS, minced and digested with collagenase I and hyaluronidase. A purity exceeding 90% was confirmed by FACS for the sorted cell populations.

This sequence uses TRBV2 and TRBJ1-2, with 7 bases in between that match TRBD1. The TCR sequence derives from a female donor with breast cancer. Sequencing was done on a sample of tumor-infiltrating Tregs sorted from the breast tumor. The CDR3 has the sequence CASSPDREGHGYTF. The DNA sequence is given as TGTGCCAGCAGCCCCGACAGGGAGGGGCATGGCTACACCTTC.